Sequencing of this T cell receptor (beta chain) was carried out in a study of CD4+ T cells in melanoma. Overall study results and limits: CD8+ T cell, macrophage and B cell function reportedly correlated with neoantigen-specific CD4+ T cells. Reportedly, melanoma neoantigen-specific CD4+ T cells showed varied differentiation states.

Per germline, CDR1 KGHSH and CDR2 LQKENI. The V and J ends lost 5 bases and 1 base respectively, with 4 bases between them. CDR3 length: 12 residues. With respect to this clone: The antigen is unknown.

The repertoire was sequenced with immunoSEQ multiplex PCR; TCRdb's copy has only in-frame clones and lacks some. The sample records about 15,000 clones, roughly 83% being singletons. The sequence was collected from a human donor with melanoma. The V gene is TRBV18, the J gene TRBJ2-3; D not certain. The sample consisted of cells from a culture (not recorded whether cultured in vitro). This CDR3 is CASSSRTDTQYF. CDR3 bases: TGTGCCAGCTCATCCCGCACAGATACGCAGTATTTT.